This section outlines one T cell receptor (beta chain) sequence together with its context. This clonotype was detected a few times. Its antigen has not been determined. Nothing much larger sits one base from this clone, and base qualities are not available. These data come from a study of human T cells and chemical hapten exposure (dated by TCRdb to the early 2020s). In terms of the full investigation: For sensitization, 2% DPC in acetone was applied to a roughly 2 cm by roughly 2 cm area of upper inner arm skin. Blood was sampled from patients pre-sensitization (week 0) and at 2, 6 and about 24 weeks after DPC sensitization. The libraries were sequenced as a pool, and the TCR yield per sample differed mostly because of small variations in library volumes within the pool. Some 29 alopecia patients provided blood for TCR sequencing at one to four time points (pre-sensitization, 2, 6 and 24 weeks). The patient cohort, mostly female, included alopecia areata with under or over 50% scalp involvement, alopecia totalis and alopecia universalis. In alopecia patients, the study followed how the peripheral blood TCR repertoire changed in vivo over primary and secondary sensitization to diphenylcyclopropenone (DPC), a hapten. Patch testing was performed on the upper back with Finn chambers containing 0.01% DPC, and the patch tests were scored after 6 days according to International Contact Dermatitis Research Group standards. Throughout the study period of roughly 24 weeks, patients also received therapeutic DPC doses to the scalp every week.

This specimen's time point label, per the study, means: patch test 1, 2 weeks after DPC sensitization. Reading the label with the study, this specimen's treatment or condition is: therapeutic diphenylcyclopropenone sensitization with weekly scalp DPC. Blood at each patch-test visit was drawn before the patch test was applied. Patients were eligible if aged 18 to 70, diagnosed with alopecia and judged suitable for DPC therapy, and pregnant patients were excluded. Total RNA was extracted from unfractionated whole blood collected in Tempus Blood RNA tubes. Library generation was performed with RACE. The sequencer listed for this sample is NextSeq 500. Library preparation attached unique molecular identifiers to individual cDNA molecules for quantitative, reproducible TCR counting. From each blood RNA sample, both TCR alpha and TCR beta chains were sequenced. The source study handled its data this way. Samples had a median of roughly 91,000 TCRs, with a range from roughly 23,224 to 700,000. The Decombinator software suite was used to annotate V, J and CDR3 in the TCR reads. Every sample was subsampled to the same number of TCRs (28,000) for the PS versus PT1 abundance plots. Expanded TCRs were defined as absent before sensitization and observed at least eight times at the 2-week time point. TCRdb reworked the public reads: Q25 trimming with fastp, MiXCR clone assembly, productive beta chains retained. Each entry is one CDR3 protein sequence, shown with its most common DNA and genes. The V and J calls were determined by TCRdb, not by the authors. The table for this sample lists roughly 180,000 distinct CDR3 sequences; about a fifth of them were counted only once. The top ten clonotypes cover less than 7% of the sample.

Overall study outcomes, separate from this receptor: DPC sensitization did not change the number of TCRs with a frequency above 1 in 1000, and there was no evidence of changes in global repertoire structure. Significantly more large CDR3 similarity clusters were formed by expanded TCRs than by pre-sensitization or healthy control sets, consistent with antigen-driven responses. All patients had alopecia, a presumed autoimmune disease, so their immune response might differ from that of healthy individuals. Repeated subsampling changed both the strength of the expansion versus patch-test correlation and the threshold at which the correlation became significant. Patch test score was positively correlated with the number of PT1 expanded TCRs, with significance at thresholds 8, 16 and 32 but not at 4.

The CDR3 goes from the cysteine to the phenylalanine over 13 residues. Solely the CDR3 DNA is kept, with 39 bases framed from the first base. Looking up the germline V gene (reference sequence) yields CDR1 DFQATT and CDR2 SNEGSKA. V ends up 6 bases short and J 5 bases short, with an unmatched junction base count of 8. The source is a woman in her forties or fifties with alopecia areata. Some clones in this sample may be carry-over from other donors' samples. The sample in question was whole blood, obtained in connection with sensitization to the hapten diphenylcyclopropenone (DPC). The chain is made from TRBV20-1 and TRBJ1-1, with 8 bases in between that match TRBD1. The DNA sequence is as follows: TGCAGTGCCAACCAGGACAGGGTAACTGAAGCTTTCTTT. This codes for CSANQDRVTEAFF.